This T cell receptor (beta chain) was sequenced during a study of read filtering for tumor transcriptome and immune sequencing. At the level of the study: Patients were 16 to 20 male and approximately 14 female, mean age around 67 years, range roughly 45 to 85. IR-seq gave about 4.05 to 11 million TCR reads per sample; RNA-seq gave roughly 80 to 1,400.

From about 400 ng of RNA, a library with molecular barcoded alpha/delta and beta/gamma adaptors was made. TCRdb redid the calling of the reads with MiXCR, one entry per CDR3 protein. The sample lists approximately 41,000 distinct CDR3 sequences; 10% to 15% were seen once. The table lists this clonotype with many counts. The germline CDR1 and CDR2 sequences are MNHEY and SVGEGT. V was cut by 5 bases and J by 1 base, with 15 bases left in between. The CDR3 loop spans 16 amino acids. The J gene is TRBJ2-4, the V gene TRBV6-2 or TRBV6-3; D gene uncertain. The sequencing sample was made of a population of CD138-negative cells sorted from bone marrow. The sequence derives from a donor at least 40 years old with multiple myeloma. The CDR3 loop reads CASSAKPDGAKNIQYF. CDR3 nucleotide sequence: TGTGCCAGCAGTGCTAAGCCCGATGGTGCCAAAAACATTCAGTACTTC.